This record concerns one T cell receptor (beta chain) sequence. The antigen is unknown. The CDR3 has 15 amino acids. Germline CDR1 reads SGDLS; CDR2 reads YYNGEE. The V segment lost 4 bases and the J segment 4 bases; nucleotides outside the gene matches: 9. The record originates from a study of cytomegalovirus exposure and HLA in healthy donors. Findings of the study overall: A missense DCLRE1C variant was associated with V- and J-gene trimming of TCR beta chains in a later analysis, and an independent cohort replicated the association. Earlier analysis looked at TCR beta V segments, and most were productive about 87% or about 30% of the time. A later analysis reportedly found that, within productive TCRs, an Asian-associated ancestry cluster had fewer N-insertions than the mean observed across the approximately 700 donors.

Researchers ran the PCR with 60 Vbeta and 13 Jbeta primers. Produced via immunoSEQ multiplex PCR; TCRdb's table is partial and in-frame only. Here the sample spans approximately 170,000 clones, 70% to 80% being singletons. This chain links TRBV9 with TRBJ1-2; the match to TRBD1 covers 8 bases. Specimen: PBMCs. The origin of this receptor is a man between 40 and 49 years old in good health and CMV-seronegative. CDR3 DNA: TGTGCCAGCAGCCCCCGGGACAGGCCTTTCTATGGCTACACCTTC. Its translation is CASSPRDRPFYGYTF.